This T cell receptor beta chain was retrieved from a study of T cells expressing NK-cell markers. TCRdb reanalyzed the 5' RACE reads, giving one entry per CDR3 protein sequence and no DNA. The table lists around 470,000 distinct CDR3 sequences. Germline CDR1 SGHDT, CDR2 YYEEEE. The CDR3 runs to 16 residues. The V and J genes are TRBV5-6 and TRBJ2-6; TCRdb outputs TRBD1, but without DNA this stays unchecked. This sequence was found in a woman aged 45-60 years in good health. Sequencing was done on a sample of blood T cells: a sorted CD56 or NKG2C T cell subset, CD4+ or CD8+ T cells, or bulk PBMC T cells (not recorded which). This CDR3 reads CASSRPGASGANVLTF.